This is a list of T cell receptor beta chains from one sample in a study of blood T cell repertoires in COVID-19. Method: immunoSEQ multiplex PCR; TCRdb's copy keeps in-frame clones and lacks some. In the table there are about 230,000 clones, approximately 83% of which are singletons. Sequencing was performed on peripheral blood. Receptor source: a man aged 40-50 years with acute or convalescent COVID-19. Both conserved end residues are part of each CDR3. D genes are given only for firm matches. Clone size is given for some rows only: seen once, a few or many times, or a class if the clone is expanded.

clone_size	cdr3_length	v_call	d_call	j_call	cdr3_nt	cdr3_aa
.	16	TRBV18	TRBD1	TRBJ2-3	TGTGCCAGCTCACTGGCAGGGACAGGGTTTTCAGATACGCAGTATTTT	CASSLAGTGFSDTQYF
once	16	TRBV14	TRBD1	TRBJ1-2	TGTGCCAGCAGCCGGGCGGGGACAGGCGTCAACTATGGCTACACCTTC	CASSRAGTGVNYGYTF
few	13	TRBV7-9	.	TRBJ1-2	TGTGCCAGCAGCCCGGGACAACTATGGGGCTACACCTTC	CASSPGQLWGYTF
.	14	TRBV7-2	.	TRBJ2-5	TGTGCCAGCAGCTTCACCCGAGCGGAAGAGACCCAGTACTTC	CASSFTRAEETQYF
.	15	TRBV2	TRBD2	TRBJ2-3	TGTGCCAGCAAAGGACTAGCGGGAGTTTACGATACGCAGTATTTT	CASKGLAGVYDTQYF
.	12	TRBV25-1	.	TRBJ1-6	TGTGCCAGCAAAGGGGGTAATTCACCCCTCCACTTT	CASKGGNSPLHF
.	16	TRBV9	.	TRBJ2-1	TGTGCCAGCAGCGTCGGAGCGGTTAGCTCCTACAATGAGCAGTTCTTC	CASSVGAVSSYNEQFF
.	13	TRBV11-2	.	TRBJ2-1	TGTGCCAGCAGCTTAGTACTTAACAATGAGCAGTTCTTC	CASSLVLNNEQFF
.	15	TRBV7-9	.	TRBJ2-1	TGTGCCAGCAGCTCTGGGACAACCCTCTACAATGAGCAGTTCTTC	CASSSGTTLYNEQFF
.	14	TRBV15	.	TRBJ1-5	TGTGCCACCACCACCGACAGGACCAATCAGCCCCAGCATTTT	CATTTDRTNQPQHF
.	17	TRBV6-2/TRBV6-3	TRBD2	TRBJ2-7	TGTGCCAGCAGTTACTCTCAGCGGGAGGATCCTTCCTACGAGCAGTACTTC	CASSYSQREDPSYEQYF
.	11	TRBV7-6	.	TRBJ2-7	TGTGCCAGCAGCTCCGGTCTCGAGCAGTACTTC	CASSSGLEQYF
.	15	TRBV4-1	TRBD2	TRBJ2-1	TGCGCCAGCAGCCAAATCCGGGAGGCTTACAATGAGCAGTTCTTC	CASSQIREAYNEQFF
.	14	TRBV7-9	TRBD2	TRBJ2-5	TGTGCCAGCAGCTTAAGCGGGATCCAAGAGACCCAGTACTTC	CASSLSGIQETQYF
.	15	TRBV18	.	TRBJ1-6	TGTGCCAGCTCACTGAACGGGGGAGAGGATTCACCCCTCCACTTT	CASSLNGGEDSPLHF
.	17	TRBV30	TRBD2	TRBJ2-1	TGTGCCTGGAGTGTATTACGCGGGAGGGCCTCCTACAATGAGCAGTTCTTC	CAWSVLRGRASYNEQFF
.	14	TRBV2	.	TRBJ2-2	TGTGCCAGCAGTCTAACGACGGGAACCGGGGAGCTGTTTTTT	CASSLTTGTGELFF
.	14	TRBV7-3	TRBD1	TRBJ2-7	TGTGCCAGCAGCCGGACAGGGACCGACTACGAGCAGTACTTC	CASSRTGTDYEQYF
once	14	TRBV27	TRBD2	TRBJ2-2	TGTGCCAGCAGTTTCGCGGGAGGGCCCGGGGAGCTGTTTTTT	CASSFAGGPGELFF
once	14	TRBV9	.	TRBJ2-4	TGTGCCAGCAGCGTAGCTTTTGACAGAAACATTCAGTACTTC	CASSVAFDRNIQYF
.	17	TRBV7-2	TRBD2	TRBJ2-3	TGTGCCAGCAGCTTAGGGACTAGCGATCCCTTGAGAGATACGCAGTATTTT	CASSLGTSDPLRDTQYF
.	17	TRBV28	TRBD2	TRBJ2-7	TGTGCCAGCAGTTTGGTCTACCGAGCGGGAGACTTGTACGAGCAGTACTTC	CASSLVYRAGDLYEQYF
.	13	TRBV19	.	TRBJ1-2	TGTGCCAGTAGTTCCGGGGGGGCCTATGGCTACACCTTC	CASSSGGAYGYTF
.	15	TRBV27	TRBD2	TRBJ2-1	TGTGCCAGCAGATCCCTAGCGGGATCCTACAATGAGCAGTTCTTC	CASRSLAGSYNEQFF
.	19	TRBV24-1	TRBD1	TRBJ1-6	TGTGCCACCAGAAGACAGGGGTCCAACAGAAGCTCCTATAATTCACCCCTCCACTTT	CATRRQGSNRSSYNSPLHF
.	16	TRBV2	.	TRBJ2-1	TGTGCCAGCAGCGAAGGAGTGAGCATACAGGACAATGAGCAGTTCTTC	CASSEGVSIQDNEQFF
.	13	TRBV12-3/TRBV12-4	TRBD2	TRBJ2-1	TGTGCCAGCAGTCTGAGCGGGAGCAATGAGCAGTTCTTC	CASSLSGSNEQFF
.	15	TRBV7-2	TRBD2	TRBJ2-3	TGTGCCAGCAGCTTGTCTAGCGGGAGCTCAGATACGCAGTATTTT	CASSLSSGSSDTQYF
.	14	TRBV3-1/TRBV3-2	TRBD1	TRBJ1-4	TGTGCCAGCAGCCAAGGGACAGGGAAGGAAAAACTGTTTTTT	CASSQGTGKEKLFF
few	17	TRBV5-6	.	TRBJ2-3	TGTGCCAGCAGCTTGGTGTGGCGGAGAACTAGCACAGATACGCAGTATTTT	CASSLVWRRTSTDTQYF
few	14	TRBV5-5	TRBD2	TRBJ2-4	TGTGCCAGCAGCAGGACTAGCGGGAAAAACATTCAGTACTTC	CASSRTSGKNIQYF
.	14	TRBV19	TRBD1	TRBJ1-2	TGTGCCAGTAGTTCGACAGGGGGGACCTATGGCTACACCTTC	CASSSTGGTYGYTF
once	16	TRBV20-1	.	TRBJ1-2	TGCAGTGCTAGTCAGAGGGATGCAGGGGAAAACTATGGCTACACCTTC	CSASQRDAGENYGYTF
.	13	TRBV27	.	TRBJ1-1	TGTGCCAGCAGTCCCAGGGAGGGAGCGGTTGCTTTCTTT	CASSPREGAVAFF
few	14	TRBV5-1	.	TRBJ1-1	TGCGCCAGCAGCTTGGTGGGAGGTAACACTGAAGCTTTCTTT	CASSLVGGNTEAFF
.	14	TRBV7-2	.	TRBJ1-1	TGTGCCAGCAGCTACTCGGTGGGAGGCACTGAAGCTTTCTTT	CASSYSVGGTEAFF
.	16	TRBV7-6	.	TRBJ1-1	TGTGCCAGCAGCCCTCAGCTGGGAGGGATGAACACTGAAGCTTTCTTT	CASSPQLGGMNTEAFF
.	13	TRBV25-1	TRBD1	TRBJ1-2	TGTGCCAGCTTCCGGGACAGGGGCTATGGCTACACCTTC	CASFRDRGYGYTF
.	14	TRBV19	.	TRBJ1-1	TGTGCCAGTAGGATGCAGGGATCTCCGACTGAAGCTTTCTTT	CASRMQGSPTEAFF
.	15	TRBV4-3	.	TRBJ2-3	TGCGCCAGCAGCCAAGAGGCACAGACCCGAGATACGCAGTATTTT	CASSQEAQTRDTQYF
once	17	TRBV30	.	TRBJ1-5	TGTGCCTGGAGTCCCTTGGGTGGGAGTTATAGCAATCAGCCCCAGCATTTT	CAWSPLGGSYSNQPQHF
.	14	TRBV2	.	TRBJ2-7	TGTGCCAGCAGTGAGGGGGACATATCCTACGAGCAGTACTTC	CASSEGDISYEQYF
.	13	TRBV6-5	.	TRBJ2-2	TGTGCCAGCGAACGAGGAGGCACCGGGGAGCTGTTTTTT	CASERGGTGELFF